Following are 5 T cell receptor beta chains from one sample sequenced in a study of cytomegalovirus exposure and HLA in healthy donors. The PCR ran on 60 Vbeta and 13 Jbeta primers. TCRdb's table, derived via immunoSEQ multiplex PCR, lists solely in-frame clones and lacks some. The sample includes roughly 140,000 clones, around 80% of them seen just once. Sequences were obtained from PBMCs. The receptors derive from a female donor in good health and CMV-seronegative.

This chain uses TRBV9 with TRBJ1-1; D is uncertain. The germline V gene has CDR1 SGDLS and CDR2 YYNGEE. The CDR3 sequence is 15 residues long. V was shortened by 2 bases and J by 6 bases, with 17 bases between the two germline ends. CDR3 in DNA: TGTGCCAGCAGCGTTGACCTGACTTTGAGCCCTGAAGCTTTCTTT. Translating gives CASSVDLTLSPEAFF.

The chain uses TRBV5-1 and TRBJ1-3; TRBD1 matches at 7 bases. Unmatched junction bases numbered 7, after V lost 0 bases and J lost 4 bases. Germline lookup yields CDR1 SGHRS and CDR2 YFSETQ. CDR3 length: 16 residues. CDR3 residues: CASSLVGGKSGNTIYF. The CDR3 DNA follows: TGCGCCAGCAGCTTGGTAGGGGGCAAGAGCGGAAACACCATATATTTT.

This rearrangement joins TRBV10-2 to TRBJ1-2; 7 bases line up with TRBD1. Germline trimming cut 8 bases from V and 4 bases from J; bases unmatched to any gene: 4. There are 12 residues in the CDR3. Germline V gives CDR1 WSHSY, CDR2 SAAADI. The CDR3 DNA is TGCGCCAGCTTGGGACAGAGCTATGGCTACACCTTC. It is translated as CASLGQSYGYTF.

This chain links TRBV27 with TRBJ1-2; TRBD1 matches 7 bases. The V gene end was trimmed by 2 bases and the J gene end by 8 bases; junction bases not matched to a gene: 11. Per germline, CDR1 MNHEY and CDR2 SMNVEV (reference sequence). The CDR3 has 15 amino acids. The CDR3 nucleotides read TGTGCCAGCAGTTTAGGTGAGGGGGCGAATCGGGGCTACACCTTC. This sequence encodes CASSLGEGANRGYTF.

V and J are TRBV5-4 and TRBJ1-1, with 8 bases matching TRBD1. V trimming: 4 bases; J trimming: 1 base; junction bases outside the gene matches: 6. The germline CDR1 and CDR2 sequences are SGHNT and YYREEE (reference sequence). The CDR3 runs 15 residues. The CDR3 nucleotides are TGTGCCAGCAGCCGCTGGACAGGGCGGAACACTGAAGCTTTCTTT. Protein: CASSRWTGRNTEAFF.